Below are 23 T cell receptor beta chains sequenced from a single sample in a study of T cell responses to AZD1222 COVID-19 vaccine. Using immunoSEQ multiplex PCR, the repertoire was profiled, and TCRdb retains in-frame clones only, with some absent. The data contain 95,000 to 100,000 clones, 70% to 90% of them singletons. The specimen was peripheral blood, collected 28 days after the second AZD1222 dose. These receptors were collected from an adult who received the AZD1222 COVID-19 vaccine.

This clone was counted only a few times. CDR3 protein: CASSEAVLTYEQYF. The CDR3 nucleotides are TGTGCCAGCAGTGAAGCTGTGCTTACCTACGAGCAGTACTTC. The V gene is TRBV6-1, the J gene TRBJ2-7; D is unclear. Germline V gene sequence: CDR1 MNHNS, CDR2 SASEGT. CDR3 length equals 14 residues. The V end lost 0 bases, the J end lost 2 bases, and 8 bases lay between the germline ends.

This clone was seen a single time. The chain carries TRBV27 and TRBJ1-1; D uncertain. In germline, CDR1 is MNHEY, CDR2 SMNVEV (reference sequence). With 4 bases removed from V and 3 bases from J, the gap between germline ends came to 12 bases. The CDR3 length is 14 residues. Here the CDR3 DNA reads TGTGCCAGCAGTTCCCCTCGCGCGGACACTGAAGCTTTCTTT. Protein sequence: CASSSPRADTEAFF.

Turning to this clone: This specimen includes other DNA sequences encoding the same CDR3. The J gene is TRBJ1-5, the V gene TRBV30; D perhaps matches TRBD1 (5 bases). This CDR3 is built from 13 residues. Trimming removed 4 bases at V and 2 bases at J, with 9 bases between. The germline V gene encodes CDR1 GTSNPN and CDR2 SVGIG (reference sequence). CDR3 loop: CAWTGGGNQPQHF. The CDR3 DNA sequence: TGTGCCTGGACCGGGGGAGGCAATCAGCCCCAGCATTTT.

The chain is built from TRBV7-9 and TRBJ1-3; D is undetermined. V shed 2 bases and J shed 5 bases, with 4 bases lying between them. Germline assignment: CDR1 SEHNR and CDR2 FQNEAQ (reference sequence). The CDR3 is 12 residues long. The CDR3 nucleotides are TGTGCCAGCAGCTTAAATAGAAACACCATATATTTT. Translating it yields CASSLNRNTIYF.

The chain couples TRBV29-1 to TRBJ2-3, with D perhaps TRBD1 or TRBD2 (5 bases each). The CDR3 is made up of 15 amino acids. Trimming shortened V by 7 bases and J by 2 bases, and 19 bases separated the two germline ends. Germline V lookup: CDR1 SQVTM, CDR2 ANQGSEA. This CDR3 reads CSARGLRETTDTQYF. CDR3 sequence (DNA): TGCAGCGCCCGGGGCCTCAGGGAAACCACAGATACGCAGTATTTT.

The J gene is TRBJ2-2, the V gene TRBV11-2; the D is unclear. The CDR3 spans 15 residues. Trimming took off 0 bases at V and 1 base at J, with 6 bases between the two ends. From germline, CDR1 is SGHAT and CDR2 FQNNGV. CDR3 in amino acids: CASSLDYGNTGELFF. CDR3 in DNA: TGTGCCAGCAGCTTAGATTACGGGAACACCGGGGAGCTGTTTTTT.

The chain couples TRBV12-3 or TRBV12-4 to TRBJ1-1; D unclear. With 6 bases removed from V and 3 bases from J, the gap between germline ends came to 11 bases. The CDR3 consists of 13 residues. In nucleotides, the CDR3 is TGTGCCAGCAGCCCGGACCGCCACACTGAAGCTTTCTTT. Translation: CASSPDRHTEAFF.

The gene calls are TRBV19 and TRBJ2-7; no clear D. Germline V CDR1 and CDR2: LNHDA, SQIVND (reference sequence). CDR3 length: 12 amino acids. V lost 4 bases, J lost 7 bases, and 11 bases lay in between. The CDR3 protein is CASSTGVGEQYF. CDR3 coding DNA: TGTGCCAGTAGTACCGGCGTCGGGGAGCAGTACTTC. The full variable domain, its missing parts supplied by reference TRBV19 and TRBJ2-7, is DGGITQSPKYLFRKEGQNVTLSCEQNLNHDAMYWYRQDPGQGLRLIYYSQIVNDFQKGDIAEGYSVSREKKESFPLTVTSAQKNPTAFYLCASSTGVGEQYFGPGTRLTVT.

As for this clone: Other nucleotide sequences in the sample specify the same CDR3. The genes are TRBV28 and TRBJ2-1; 10 bases are a match to TRBD1. Per germline, CDR1 MDHEN and CDR2 SYDVKM. This CDR3 region has 15 residues. V shed 6 bases, J shed 4 bases, and the junction held 6 bases outside the gene matches. In nucleotides, the CDR3 is TGTGCCAGCAGACCAGACAGGGGGCCTTACAATGAGCAGTTCTTC. It codes for CASRPDRGPYNEQFF.

The chain links TRBV30 to TRBJ1-2; D gene uncertain. The CDR3 consists of 12 residues. The germline V gene encodes CDR1 GTSNPN and CDR2 SVGIG (reference sequence). With 2 bases removed from V and 5 bases from J, the gap between germline ends came to 9 bases. The CDR3 DNA sequence: TGTGCCTGGAGTAGGTTGAGATATGGCTACACCTTC. Protein sequence: CAWSRLRYGYTF.

The chain is built from TRBV15 and TRBJ2-7, with 9 bases lining up with TRBD1. CDR3 length: 16 amino acids. Germline V gene sequence: CDR1 LNHNV, CDR2 YYDKDF (reference sequence). The V and J ends lost 3 bases and 5 bases, in that order; junction bases with no gene match: 11. This chain's CDR3 is CATSSRNRGRGDEQYF. CDR3 in DNA: TGTGCCACCAGCAGCCGGAACAGGGGGCGCGGGGACGAGCAGTACTTC. Based on the CDR3 plus reference TRBV15 and TRBJ2-7, the full variable domain is DAMVIQNPRYQVTQFGKPVTLSCSQTLNHNVMYWYQQKSSQAPKLLFHYYDKDFNNEADTPDNFQSRRPNTSFCFLDIRSPGLGDTAMYLCATSSRNRGRGDEQYFGPGTRLTVT.

The table lists this clone with a few counts. The J gene is TRBJ1-2, the V gene TRBV3-1 (or the pseudogene TRBV3-2); maybe TRBD1 (5 bases). CDR3 length: 15 residues. Trimming pared 0 bases from V and 4 bases from J, leaving 12 bases between. From germline, CDR1 is LGHDT and CDR2 YNNKEL (reference sequence). The CDR3, as DNA: TGTGCCAGCAGCCAAGACCCAGCGGGGCTCTATGGCTACACCTTC. The encoded protein is CASSQDPAGLYGYTF.

This clone is a singleton in its sample. The rearrangement links TRBV27 to TRBJ2-1, with 8 bases aligning to TRBD1. V dropped 6 bases and J dropped 5; count of bases not matched to a gene: 3. Germline lookup yields CDR1 MNHEY and CDR2 SMNVEV (reference sequence). This CDR3 contains 13 residues. DNA for the CDR3: TGTGCCAGCAGGAAGACAGGGGACAATGAGCAGTTCTTC. Its translation: CASRKTGDNEQFF.

This sequence joins TRBV9 and TRBJ1-2; D ambiguous. CDR1 is SGDLS, CDR2 YYNGEE, per germline. Trimming took off 5 bases at V and 4 bases at J, with 9 bases between the two ends. The CDR3 totals 12 residues. The CDR3 reads CASSQNSYGYTF. The CDR3 coding sequence is TGTGCCAGCAGTCAGAACTCCTATGGCTACACCTTC. Drawing the rest from reference TRBV9 and TRBJ1-2, the complete variable domain is DSGVTQTPKHLITATGQRVTLRCSPRSGDLSVYWYQQSLDQGLQFLIQYYNGEERAKGNILERFSAQQFPDLHSELNLSSLELGDSALYFCASSQNSYGYTFGSGTRLTVV.

This clone was recorded once. The chain uses TRBV19 and TRBJ2-7; D is uncertain. The CDR3 sequence is 13 residues long. V was cut by 4 bases and J by 4 bases, with 11 bases left in between. Germline V gene sequence: CDR1 LNHDA, CDR2 SQIVND (reference sequence). CDR3 sequence reads: CASSTSGTYEQYF. The CDR3 region has the DNA TGTGCCAGTAGTACCTCAGGAACATACGAGCAGTACTTC.

J is TRBJ2-7 and V is TRBV29-1, with TRBD1 identical over 9 bases. This CDR3 has 13 residues. V shed 7 bases and J 4 bases; nucleotides not matched to a gene: 8. The germline CDR1 and CDR2 sequences are SQVTM and ANQGSEA. CDR3 residues: CSARPGQGYEQYF. As DNA, the CDR3 is TGCAGCGCCCGTCCGGGACAGGGATACGAGCAGTACTTC.

The chain uses TRBV19 and TRBJ2-3; 7 nucleotides match TRBD2. V trimming: 8 bases; J trimming: 3 bases; junction bases outside the gene matches: 8. The length of the CDR3 is 14 residues. CDR1 is LNHDA, CDR2 SQIVND, per germline (reference sequence). DNA of the CDR3: TGTGCCAGTGCGAGGACGGGAGGAACAGATACGCAGTATTTT. Encoded protein: CASARTGGTDTQYF.

CDR3 in amino acids: CASSSSGVNTEAFF. In DNA form, the CDR3 reads TGTGCCAGCAGTTCTTCAGGGGTGAACACTGAAGCTTTCTTT. This chain uses TRBV28 with TRBJ1-1, with TRBD1 as a possible D gene (6 bases). Trimming stripped 4 bases from V and 0 bases from J, with 9 bases between. This CDR3 is 14 amino acids long. Germline-derived CDR1 and CDR2 are MDHEN and SYDVKM.

The rearrangement joins TRBV19 to TRBJ2-1; the match to TRBD1 covers 8 bases. This CDR3 comprises 15 residues. After removal of 3 bases from V and 6 bases from J, the junction contained 7 bases not matched to a gene. Looked up from germline, CDR1 is LNHDA and CDR2 is SQIVND (reference sequence). The CDR3 protein is CASSIWTGPGNEQFF. The CDR3 coding sequence is TGTGCCAGTAGTATTTGGACAGGGCCTGGCAATGAGCAGTTCTTC.

The chain carries TRBV29-1 and TRBJ2-5; either TRBD1 or TRBD2 may supply D (5 bases each). V was clipped by 6 bases and J by 7 bases, with 15 bases between them. The CDR3 length is 12 residues. The V gene's germline CDR1 is SQVTM and CDR2 ANQGSEA. Here the CDR3 reads CSVGQMRGTQYF. The CDR3 nucleotides are TGCAGCGTCGGACAAATGAGGGGGACCCAGTACTTC. The whole variable domain, remainder taken from reference TRBV29-1 and TRBJ2-5, is SAVISQKPSRDICQRGTSLTIQCQVDSQVTMMFWYRQQPGQSLTLIATANQGSEATYESGFVIDKFPISRPNLTFSTLTVSNMSPEDSSIYLCSVGQMRGTQYFGPGTRLLVL.

This chain connects TRBV2 to TRBJ2-4; TRBD1 or TRBD2 may be the D gene (5 bases each). Trimming removed 3 bases at V and 3 bases at J, with 12 bases between. The CDR3 runs 15 residues. The V gene's germline CDR1 is SNHLY and CDR2 FYNNEI. CDR3 sequence: CASSEGVWVKNIQYF. Written as DNA, the CDR3 is TGTGCCAGCAGTGAGGGGGTATGGGTCAAAAACATTCAGTACTTC.

V usage is TRBV7-9 and J usage is TRBJ2-2, with 10 bases identical to TRBD1. The junction had 4 bases not matched to a gene; V was cut back by 4 bases and J by 5 bases. The CDR3 is 15 residues long. Germline CDR1 and CDR2: SEHNR and FQNEAQ (reference sequence). In DNA, the CDR3 is TGTGCCAGCAGCTCTGACAGGGGGCGGACCGGGGAGCTGTTTTTT. It specifies CASSSDRGRTGELFF.

V usage is TRBV14 and J usage is TRBJ2-7, with D hard to call. CDR3 length: 13 residues. Germline loops: CDR1 SGHDN, CDR2 FVKESK. V shed 2 bases and J shed 3 bases, with 8 bases lying between them. CDR3 in amino acids: CASSQLSGYEQYF. The CDR3 coding sequence is TGTGCCAGCAGCCAACTATCCGGCTACGAGCAGTACTTC.